The 17 T cell receptor beta chains presented below share a single source sample, sequenced in a study of memory CD4+ T cells and cytomegalovirus serostatus. This table comes from immunoSEQ multiplex PCR, and its TCRdb copy is limited to in-frame clones, with some not included. The sample includes 48,000 or so clones, just under 80% of them seen just once. The sort gate was single viable CD3+CD4+CD8-CD45RO+ cells for memory CD4+ T cells. Input material: memory CD4+ T cells from blood. These receptors all stem from an adult in good health and CMV-seronegative.

The chain couples TRBV30 to TRBJ1-2; tentative D call: TRBD1 (5 bases). Trimming took 2 bases from V and 8 from J, leaving 15 bases between them. The CDR3 consists of 13 residues. Germline V CDR1 and CDR2: GTSNPN, SVGIG (reference sequence). The CDR3 here is CAWSPKGRVGYTF. The CDR3 DNA reads as TGTGCCTGGAGTCCCAAGGGCAGGGTGGGCTACACCTTC.

This clone has more than one count but fewer than ten. The V gene is TRBV19, the J gene TRBJ2-7, with 9 nucleotides matching TRBD2. This CDR3 is built from 13 residues. Germline V lookup: CDR1 LNHDA, CDR2 SQIVND (reference sequence). V was clipped by 4 bases and J by 6 bases; unmatched bases: 4. CDR3 sequence reads: CASSTGLASEQYF. CDR3 in DNA: TGTGCCAGTAGTACGGGACTAGCAAGCGAGCAGTACTTC.

The J gene is TRBJ1-1, the V gene TRBV6-6; D perhaps matches TRBD1 (5 bases). Germline CDR1 and CDR2: MNHNY and SVGAGI (reference sequence). Between the trimmed V and J ends, which lost 9 bases and 5 bases, there was a span of 13 bases. The CDR3 is 12 amino acids. Here the CDR3 DNA reads TGTGCCAGTTCCCGGGGGGAGACTGAAGCTTTCTTT. Its protein is CASSRGETEAFF.

The chain links TRBV30 to TRBJ1-6, with no clear D. V was trimmed by 4 bases and J by 8 bases, leaving 15 bases between them. Germline CDR1 GTSNPN, CDR2 SVGIG (reference sequence). The CDR3 length is 14 residues. The DNA of the CDR3 is TGTGCCTGGAAACGAGGTCAGGTAGATTCACCCCTCCACTTT. This translates into CAWKRGQVDSPLHF.

This clone is a singleton in its sample. The rearrangement links TRBV6-6 to TRBJ1-2; 9 positions agree with TRBD1. The CDR3 extends over 16 amino acids. J was trimmed by 4 bases and V by 6 bases; bases with no gene match: 12. The V gene's germline CDR1 is MNHNY and CDR2 SVGAGI (reference sequence). CDR3 in DNA: TGTGCCAGCAGGGGGACCACCGGGACAGGGTTCTATGGCTACACCTTC. It translates to CASRGTTGTGFYGYTF.

The gene calls are TRBV5-1 and TRBJ1-2; no firm D call. The CDR3 spans 13 residues. Trimming removed 0 bases from V and 4 bases from J, with 7 bases in between. Germline values: CDR1 SGHRS, CDR2 YFSETQ. CDR3 DNA: TGCGCCAGCAGCTTGGACCCAGCCTATGGCTACACCTTC. Protein sequence: CASSLDPAYGYTF.

The V and J genes are TRBV9 and TRBJ1-4; 7 bases are a match to TRBD1. V gave up 3 bases and J gave up 8 bases; unmatched junction bases: 13. CDR3 length: 16 residues. Per the germline V gene, CDR1 is SGDLS and CDR2 is YYNGEE. Here the CDR3 reads CASSDTRTGLGEKLFF. CDR3 DNA sequence: TGTGCCAGCAGCGATACTAGGACAGGCCTGGGGGAAAAACTGTTTTTT.

The chain employs TRBV9 and TRBJ2-1, with TRBD2 matching 11 bases. Germline V lookup: CDR1 SGDLS, CDR2 YYNGEE. J was trimmed by 9 bases and V by 0 bases; bases with no gene match: 5. The CDR3 runs to 15 residues. The CDR3 here is CASSVELAGEAEQFF. CDR3 nucleotide sequence: TGTGCCAGCAGCGTAGAACTAGCGGGAGAGGCTGAGCAGTTCTTC.

This chain connects TRBV5-1 to TRBJ1-1, with 9 nucleotides matching TRBD1. Germline V gene data show CDR1 as SGHRS and CDR2 as YFSETQ. J was trimmed by 0 bases and V by 4 bases; bases with no gene match: 7. This CDR3 has 16 residues. This chain's CDR3 is CASSTDRGRLNTEAFF. The CDR3 coding sequence is TGCGCCAGCAGCACGGACAGGGGTCGGCTGAACACTGAAGCTTTCTTT.

The V call is TRBV9, the J call TRBJ2-1, with a weak D call TRBD1 (6 bases). V dropped 0 bases and J dropped 6 bases, with 13 bases sitting between them. The CDR3 runs 15 residues. Germline loops: CDR1 SGDLS, CDR2 YYNGEE. The CDR3 is CASSVAGGGTNEQFF. The CDR3 nucleotides read TGTGCCAGCAGCGTAGCTGGGGGCGGTACCAATGAGCAGTTCTTC. The full variable domain, with the rest looked up from reference TRBV9 and TRBJ2-1, is DSGVTQTPKHLITATGQRVTLRCSPRSGDLSVYWYQQSLDQGLQFLIQYYNGEERAKGNILERFSAQQFPDLHSELNLSSLELGDSALYFCASSVAGGGTNEQFFGPGTRLTVL.

The chain has TRBV25-1 and TRBJ2-7, with 7 positions matching TRBD1. Per the germline V gene, CDR1 is MGHDK and CDR2 is SYGVNS. With V trimmed by 4 bases and J by 4 bases, 1 base remained unmatched. The CDR3 is 12 residues long. The CDR3 region is CASSGRGYEQYF. CDR3 DNA sequence: TGTGCCAGCAGTGGCAGGGGGTACGAGCAGTACTTC.

The rearrangement links TRBV6-6 to TRBJ1-6; TRBD1 might be the D (5 bases). CDR3 length equals 15 residues. The V and J ends lost 2 bases and 3 bases respectively, with 8 bases between them. CDR1 is MNHNY and CDR2 is SVGAGI in the germline V gene (reference sequence). The DNA of the CDR3 is TGTGCCAGCAGTTACGTGAGGGGCTATAATTCACCCCTCCACTTT. This translates into CASSYVRGYNSPLHF.

Only one count was recorded for this clone. This chain joins TRBV5-1 and TRBJ2-1, with TRBD2 matching over 7 bases. CDR1 and CDR2 (germline): SGHRS, YFSETQ. The CDR3 contains 15 residues. Trimming at V came to 0 bases and at J to 3 bases, leaving 3 bases not matched to a gene. The CDR3 sequence is CASSLVPGGYNEQFF. DNA for the CDR3: TGCGCCAGCAGCTTGGTGCCGGGGGGCTACAATGAGCAGTTCTTC.

The chain combines TRBV5-4 with TRBJ1-2; 11 bases are shared with TRBD1. CDR1 is SGHNT, CDR2 YYREEE, per germline (reference sequence). The CDR3 has 15 residues. The junction had 6 bases not matched to a gene; V was cut back by 5 bases and J by 3 bases. As DNA, the CDR3 is TGTGCCAGCAGGCCCGGGACAGGGGGAGACTATGGCTACACCTTC. This codes for CASRPGTGGDYGYTF.

This clone appeared a few times. This chain uses TRBV6-7 with TRBJ2-4; D possibly matches TRBD1 or TRBD2 (5 bases each). TRBV6-7 is marked as an open reading frame, function uncertain. The V and J ends lost 8 bases and 5 bases respectively, with 13 bases between them. The CDR3 has 13 amino acids. The CDR3 DNA reads TGTGCCAGCGAGGGGCCGAACCAAAACATTCAGTACTTC. It codes for CASEGPNQNIQYF.

In DNA, the CDR3 is TGTGCCAGCAGCTTGGACAGAGCTAATGAAAAACTGTTTTTT. Encoded protein: CASSLDRANEKLFF. The chain combines TRBV7-2 with TRBJ1-4, with a tentative D call TRBD1 (6 bases). Germline V gives CDR1 SGHTA, CDR2 FQGNSA. Trimming left V 3 bases short and J 3 bases short, with 8 bases between. This CDR3 is built from 14 residues.

This sequence joins TRBV5-4 and TRBJ1-2; tentatively, D is TRBD1 (5 bases). V was clipped by 3 bases and J by 4 bases, with 10 bases between them. The germline CDR1 and CDR2 sequences are SGHNT and YYREEE (reference sequence). CDR3 length equals 13 residues. CDR3 in DNA: TGTGCCAGCAGCTATTCGGGGGGCTATGGCTACACCTTC. Amino acids: CASSYSGGYGYTF.